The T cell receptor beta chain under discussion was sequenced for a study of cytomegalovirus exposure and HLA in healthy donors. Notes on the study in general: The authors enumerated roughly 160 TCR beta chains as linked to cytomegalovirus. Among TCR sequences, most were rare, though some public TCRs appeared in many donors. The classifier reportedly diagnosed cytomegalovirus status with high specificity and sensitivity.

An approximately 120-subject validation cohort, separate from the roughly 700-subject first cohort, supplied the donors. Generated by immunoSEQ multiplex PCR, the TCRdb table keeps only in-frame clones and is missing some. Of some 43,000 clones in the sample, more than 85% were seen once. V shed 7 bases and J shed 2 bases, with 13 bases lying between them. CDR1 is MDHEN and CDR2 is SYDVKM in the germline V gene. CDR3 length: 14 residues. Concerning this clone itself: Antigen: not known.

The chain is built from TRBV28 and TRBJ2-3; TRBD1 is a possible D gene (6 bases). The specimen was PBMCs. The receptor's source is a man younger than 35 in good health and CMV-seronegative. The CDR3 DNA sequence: TGTGCCAGCAAGGGGGTGGGGTTCACAGATACGCAGTATTTT. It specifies CASKGVGFTDTQYF.